The clone carrying this T cell receptor beta chain was recorded at least ten times. Antigen unknown. TCR beta CDR3 region amplification was performed from RNA transcripts. RT-PCR in the first round (using the HTBI primer set) targeted the TCR CDR3. In TCRdb, the multiplex PCR reads were re-called with MiXCR into one record per CDR3 protein. This sample has roughly 280,000 distinct CDR3 sequences, with roughly 22% found just once. This CDR3 region has 14 residues. V lost 0 bases and J 5 bases, leaving 14 bases between the germline ends. Germline V gives CDR1 DFQATT, CDR2 SNEGSKA (reference sequence). Uncontrolled infection, other autoimmune disease, pregnancy or lactation barred patients from enrollment. Clinical symptoms, serum thyroxine and TRAb, thyroid ultrasound and orbital computed tomography together formed the diagnostic basis. This specimen comes from a study of T cells in Graves' hyperthyroidism and ophthalmopathy. Study-level results: From stable hyperthyroidism, ophthalmopathy was set apart by a 13 V-J model.

The rearrangement links TRBV20-1 to TRBJ2-7, with D maybe TRBD1 (7 bases). The source material was blood. This TCR was recovered from a man aged 25-40 years with Graves' ophthalmopathy. The CDR3, as DNA: TGCAGTGCTAGAGATGAGACAGGGAGGAACGAGCAGTACTTC. Translation: CSARDETGRNEQYF.